Shown below are 16 T cell receptor beta chains from a single sample sequenced in a study of blood T cell repertoires in COVID-19. The repertoire was sequenced with immunoSEQ multiplex PCR; TCRdb's copy has only in-frame clones and lacks some. The table lists about 300,000 clones, approximately 84% of them singletons. Sequenced input: peripheral blood. The origin of the receptors is a human donor with COVID-19, enrolled during active disease. The donor label of this sample is uncertain.

The V and J genes are TRBV5-4 and TRBJ1-1, with 7 positions matching TRBD1. J gave up 5 bases and V 4 bases, and 8 bases lay outside the gene matches. Germline-derived CDR1 and CDR2 are SGHNT and YYREEE (reference sequence). The CDR3 totals 14 residues. The CDR3: CASSLQRGLTEAFF. In DNA, the CDR3 is TGTGCCAGCAGCCTCCAAAGGGGGCTAACTGAAGCTTTCTTT.

V gene TRBV28 combines with J gene TRBJ1-5; a weak D match, TRBD1 (5 bases). Looked up from germline, CDR1 is MDHEN and CDR2 is SYDVKM. CDR3 length equals 15 residues. The germline V and J ends were trimmed by 7 bases and 4 bases, with 17 bases remaining between them. The CDR3 spells CASIHQGLANQPQHF. CDR3 sequence (DNA): TGTGCCAGCATCCACCAGGGTCTGGCAAATCAGCCCCAGCATTTT.

The V gene is TRBV6-5, the J gene TRBJ2-1, with TRBD2 identical over 7 bases. Germline CDR1 is MNHEY and CDR2 is SVGAGI. Germline trimming cut 6 bases from V and 2 bases from J; bases unmatched to any gene: 7. CDR3 length: 15 residues. CDR3 sequence reads: CASSRSGTPYNEQFF. Written as DNA, the CDR3 is TGTGCCAGCAGCAGAAGCGGGACCCCCTACAATGAGCAGTTCTTC.

This clone was detected only once. The rearrangement joins TRBV30 to TRBJ2-7; 9 nucleotides align to TRBD2. V dropped 0 bases and J dropped 5; count of bases not matched to a gene: 5. CDR1 GTSNPN and CDR2 SVGIG come from the germline V gene (reference sequence). CDR3 length: 14 amino acids. The CDR3 loop reads CAWSVGGRAHEQYF. CDR3 bases: TGTGCCTGGAGTGTCGGCGGGAGGGCCCACGAGCAGTACTTC.

The chain employs TRBV11-2 and TRBJ2-1; a possible D gene is TRBD1 (5 bases). Trimming removed 3 bases at V and 8 bases at J, with 17 bases between. The germline CDR1 and CDR2 sequences are SGHAT and FQNNGV. The CDR3 has 15 amino acids. DNA of the CDR3: TGTGCCAGCAGCTTCGGTATGGGCTCCAGGGATGAGCAGTTCTTC. Amino acid sequence: CASSFGMGSRDEQFF.

The chain has TRBV4-1 and TRBJ2-1; 9 bases match TRBD1. Unmatched junction bases numbered 2, after V lost 4 bases and J lost 4 bases. There are 14 residues in the CDR3. The germline gives CDR1 MGHRA, CDR2 YSYEKL. CDR3 coding DNA: TGCGCCAGCAGCCGAGGACAGGGGTACAATGAGCAGTTCTTC. Translating gives CASSRGQGYNEQFF.

This chain uses TRBV2 with TRBJ2-5; 9 bases agree with TRBD1. Germline CDR1 is SNHLY and CDR2 is FYNNEI. V trimming: 5 bases; J trimming: 5 bases; junction bases outside the gene matches: 12. The CDR3 totals 16 residues. This chain's CDR3 is CASSFLWGGTGETQYF. The CDR3 bases are TGTGCCAGCAGTTTCTTGTGGGGGGGGACAGGGGAGACCCAGTACTTC. The whole variable domain, remainder taken from reference TRBV2 and TRBJ2-5, is EPEVTQTPSHQVTQMGQEVILRCVPISNHLYFYWYRQILGQKVEFLVSFYNNEISEKSEIFDDQFSVERPDGSNFTLKIRSTKLEDSAMYFCASSFLWGGTGETQYFGPGTRLLVL.

The V call is TRBV7-2, the J call TRBJ1-2, with D possibly matching TRBD1 (5 bases). CDR3 length equals 15 residues. Germline CDR1 and CDR2: SGHTA and FQGNSA. Trimming stripped 4 bases from V and 4 bases from J, with 16 bases between. CDR3 DNA sequence: TGTGCCAGCAGCTCTAGGGGCACAGGTACCTATGGCTACACCTTC. It codes for CASSSRGTGTYGYTF.

This clone was seen a few times. V and J are TRBV7-9 and TRBJ2-2; 8 nucleotides agree with TRBD2. CDR1 and CDR2 from the germline V gene are SEHNR and FQNEAQ (reference sequence). V shed 3 bases, J shed 6 bases, and the junction held 3 bases outside the gene matches. CDR3 length equals 14 residues. For the CDR3, the DNA is TGTGCCAGCAGCTTGGCGGGGGGCTCCGGGGAGCTGTTTTTT. Translated: CASSLAGGSGELFF.

The V and J genes are TRBV30 and TRBJ1-2, with D possibly matching TRBD1 (5 bases). V dropped 2 bases and J dropped 7 bases, with 8 bases sitting between them. The germline V gene encodes CDR1 GTSNPN and CDR2 SVGIG (reference sequence). The CDR3 has 11 residues. The CDR3 nucleotides read TGTGCCTGGAGTCCAACAGGTGGCTACACCTTC. Translated: CAWSPTGGYTF.

The chain recombines TRBV7-2 with TRBJ1-5; D unresolved. From germline, CDR1 is SGHTA and CDR2 FQGNSA. The CDR3 sequence is 14 residues long. V dropped 5 bases and J dropped 4 bases, with 12 bases sitting between them. The CDR3 here is CASSREPFNQPQHF. In DNA form, the CDR3 reads TGTGCCAGCAGCCGGGAGCCCTTTAATCAGCCCCAGCATTTT. Together with reference TRBV7-2 and TRBJ1-5, the CDR3 gives the full variable domain: GAGVSQSPSNKVTEKGKDVELRCDPISGHTALYWYRQSLGQGLEFLIYFQGNSAPDKSGLPSDRFSAERTGGSVSTLTIQRTQQEDSAVYLCASSREPFNQPQHFGDGTRLSIL.

The J gene is TRBJ1-5, the V gene TRBV19; D call uncertain. CDR3 length: 13 residues. The V and J ends lost 5 bases and 3 bases respectively, with 8 bases between them. Per the germline V gene, CDR1 is LNHDA and CDR2 is SQIVND (reference sequence). The CDR3 is CASSLSVNQPQHF. Here the CDR3 DNA reads TGTGCCAGTAGTCTGTCAGTCAATCAGCCCCAGCATTTT.

V usage is TRBV6-6 and J usage is TRBJ1-2; 8 nucleotides agree with TRBD1. Germline V gene lookup returns CDR1 MNHNY and CDR2 SVGAGI (reference sequence). This CDR3 is built from 14 residues. J was trimmed by 5 bases and V by 6 bases; bases with no gene match: 8. The CDR3 sequence is CASRPGTGTYGYTF. Here the CDR3 DNA reads TGTGCCAGCAGGCCTGGGACAGGCACTTATGGCTACACCTTC.

The chain joins TRBV6-5 to TRBJ2-1, with 11 nucleotides matching TRBD2. CDR1 and CDR2 from the germline V gene are MNHEY and SVGAGI. CDR3 length equals 15 residues. The J segment lost 4 bases and the V segment lost 6 bases, leaving 5 bases of the junction unmatched. DNA of the CDR3: TGTGCCAGCAGGGTAGCGGGAGGGTCATACAATGAGCAGTTCTTC. Its protein is CASRVAGGSYNEQFF.

The chain uses TRBV28 and TRBJ1-5, with D hard to call. The CDR3 is 14 residues long. Germline CDR1 and CDR2: MDHEN and SYDVKM. With 7 bases removed from V and 0 bases from J, the gap between germline ends came to 10 bases. CDR3 loop: CASNTDYSNQPQHF. In DNA form, the CDR3 reads TGTGCCAGCAATACAGACTATAGCAATCAGCCCCAGCATTTT.

The rearrangement uses TRBV7-2 and TRBJ2-2, with D possibly TRBD1 on 6 matching bases. The CDR3 covers 14 residues. V lost 5 bases, J lost 3 bases, and 10 bases lay in between. Germline V gene lookup returns CDR1 SGHTA and CDR2 FQGNSA. DNA for the CDR3: TGTGCCAGCAGCCCCGACAGGTACACCGGGGAGCTGTTTTTT. Encoded protein: CASSPDRYTGELFF.